This is a list of T cell receptor beta chains from one sample in a study of identical twins. TCRdb re-called the 5' RACE reads through MiXCR, storing one row per CDR3 protein. This sample has roughly 1.6 million distinct CDR3 sequences, with less than 35% found just once. The specimen was cord blood. The receptors were sampled from a newborn girl in good health. CDR3s leave out the opening cysteine and the closing phenylalanine or tryptophan.

>TRBJ2-7|TRBV18
ASSPYWGREYNEQY
>TRBJ2-1|TRBV12-3/TRBV12-4
ASLSGEREYNEQF
>TRBJ2-1|TRBV25-1
ASSEWISGGYNEQF
>TRBJ2-1|TRBV12-3/TRBV12-4
ASRHGRDEQF
>TRBJ2-1|TRBV27
ASSLRLAGGPANEQF
>TRBJ2-5|TRBV2
ASSDYSRLTQY
>TRBJ1-6|TRBV19
ASMGPSQGAYNSPLH
>TRBJ2-7|TRBV5-1
ASSLREITYEQY
>TRBJ1-5|TRBV6-5
ASSQHRASNQPQH
>TRBJ1-1|TRBV10-3
AIRESGTGGTEAF
>TRBJ1-2|TRBV6-1
ASTPRQGVANYGYT
>TRBJ1-6|TRBV5-1
ASSLVRDREDFNSAPLH
>TRBJ2-2|TRBV4-2
ASSQGGRGELF
>TRBJ2-1|TRBV10-3
AISTGTGRNEQF
>TRBJ2-1|TRBV12-3/TRBV12-4
ASVHSSGGSYNEQF
>TRBJ1-2|TRBV25-1
ASSGQPYGYT
>TRBJ2-5|TRBV4-2
ASSQDRSETQY
>TRBJ1-1|TRBV19
ASSDGTERVNTEAF
>TRBJ1-4|TRBV9
ASSVGEGGRLNEKLF
>TRBJ1-1|TRBV3-1
ASSQRDRGTEAF
>TRBJ1-2|TRBV7-9
ASDRTGGEAYGYT
>TRBJ2-1|TRBV5-5
ASSFQNNEQF
>TRBJ1-2|TRBV6-6
ASSYLGRDGYT
>TRBJ1-2|TRBV12-3/TRBV12-4
ASSPSGRTNYGYT
>TRBJ1-2|TRBV27
ASSLLPGQGLGYT
>TRBJ1-2|TRBV20-1
SARDQGASYGYT
>TRBJ2-4|TRBV5-1
ASSLSGDRNIQY
>TRBJ2-1|TRBV10-3
AISLEGDGEQF
>TRBJ2-3|TRBV14
ASSQVVSRGQHRVSNTQY
>TRBJ2-1|TRBV12-3/TRBV12-4
ASSFASGPKSYNEQF
>TRBJ1-1|TRBV20-1
SAAQGENTEAF
>TRBJ2-7|TRBV28
ASSADSSYEQY
>TRBJ1-1|TRBV5-1
ASSLDPGGSTEAF
>TRBJ1-1|TRBV5-1
ASSLSPSRGGTEAF
>TRBJ1-2|TRBV6-1
ASSLTGATGGYT
>TRBJ1-2|TRBV10-3
AISAGAGYT
>TRBJ2-6|TRBV28
ASSPGQVSSGANVLT
>TRBJ2-1|TRBV2
ASRLGLAVEYNEQF
>TRBJ2-1|TRBV24-1
ATSDPGDNGQF
>TRBJ2-3|TRBV10-3
AIRGTGGPPSTDTQY
>TRBJ2-1|TRBV6-7
ASSSSTGNEQF
>TRBJ2-1|TRBV6-5
ASSSRGRLAEIYNEQF
>TRBJ1-1|TRBV4-1
ASSQPRDRSLNTEAF
>TRBJ2-7|TRBV7-9
ASSSVRDREYEQY
>TRBJ2-7|TRBV2
ASGGQIYEQY
>TRBJ2-1|TRBV10-3
AISESEGLSYNEQF
>TRBJ1-4|TRBV12-3/TRBV12-4
ASRPHRTNEKLF
>TRBJ2-3|TRBV2
ASRLVSTDTQY
>TRBJ2-3|TRBV5-1
ASSHLLAGRPDTQY
>TRBJ2-3|TRBV15
ATSRGGTSRAATQY
>TRBJ2-1|TRBV24-1
ATSDPRAHLLGEQF
>TRBJ2-1|TRBV6-1
ASRSGTRNNEQF
>TRBJ2-5|TRBV4-2
ASSQDKETQY
>TRBJ2-1|TRBV24-1
ATTARASYNEQF
>TRBJ1-1|TRBV6-2/TRBV6-3
ASSPPRGPENTEAF
>TRBJ1-2|TRBV12-3/TRBV12-4
ANTLWGAHGYT
>TRBJ2-1|TRBV18
ASSPPGYLNNEQF
>TRBJ2-5|TRBV5-1
ASSLANRGTQY
>TRBJ1-5|TRBV20-1
SAKDRGEDSNQPQH